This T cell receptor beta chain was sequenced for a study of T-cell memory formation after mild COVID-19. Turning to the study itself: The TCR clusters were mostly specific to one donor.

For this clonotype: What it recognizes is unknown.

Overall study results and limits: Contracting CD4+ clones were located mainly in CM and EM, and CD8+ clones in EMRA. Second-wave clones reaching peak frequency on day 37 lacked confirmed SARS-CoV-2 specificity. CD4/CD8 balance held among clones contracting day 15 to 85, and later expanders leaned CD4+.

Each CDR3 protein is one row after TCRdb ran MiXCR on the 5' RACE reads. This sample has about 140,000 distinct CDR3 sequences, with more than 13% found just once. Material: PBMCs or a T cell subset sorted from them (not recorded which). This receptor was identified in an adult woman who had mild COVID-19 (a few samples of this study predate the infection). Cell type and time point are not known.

CDR3 in amino acids: CASSQTHGTGGYNEQFF. The CDR3 bases are TGCGCCAGCAGCCAAACCCACGGGACAGGGGGTTACAATGAGCAGTTCTTC. J is TRBJ2-1 and V is TRBV4-1, with 11 bases aligning to TRBD1. V shed 2 bases and J 4 bases; nucleotides not matched to a gene: 7. This CDR3 has 17 residues. Germline V CDR1 and CDR2: MGHRA, YSYEKL.